The table lists the clone carrying this TCR beta chain with a count of one. Germline V gene lookup returns CDR1 MDHEN and CDR2 SYDVKM. CDR3 length equals 18 residues. V was cut by 1 base and J by 7 bases, with 23 bases left in between. The sample is drawn from a study of blood T cell repertoires in COVID-19. Sequenced by immunoSEQ multiplex PCR; TCRdb stores in-frame clones only, minus some. Counted here are about 140,000 clones, roughly 83% occurring once; the ten biggest clones make up less than 7%. The source material was PBMCs or T cells enriched from blood (not recorded which). The V and J genes are TRBV28 and TRBJ1-5, with D tentatively TRBD1 (5 bases). The sequence came from a man aged 40-55 years with acute COVID-19. The chain's CDR3 is CASSLSRGLGSSDQPQHF. CDR3 DNA: TGTGCCAGCAGTTTATCTCGGGGCCTCGGCTCTAGCGACCAGCCCCAGCATTTT.